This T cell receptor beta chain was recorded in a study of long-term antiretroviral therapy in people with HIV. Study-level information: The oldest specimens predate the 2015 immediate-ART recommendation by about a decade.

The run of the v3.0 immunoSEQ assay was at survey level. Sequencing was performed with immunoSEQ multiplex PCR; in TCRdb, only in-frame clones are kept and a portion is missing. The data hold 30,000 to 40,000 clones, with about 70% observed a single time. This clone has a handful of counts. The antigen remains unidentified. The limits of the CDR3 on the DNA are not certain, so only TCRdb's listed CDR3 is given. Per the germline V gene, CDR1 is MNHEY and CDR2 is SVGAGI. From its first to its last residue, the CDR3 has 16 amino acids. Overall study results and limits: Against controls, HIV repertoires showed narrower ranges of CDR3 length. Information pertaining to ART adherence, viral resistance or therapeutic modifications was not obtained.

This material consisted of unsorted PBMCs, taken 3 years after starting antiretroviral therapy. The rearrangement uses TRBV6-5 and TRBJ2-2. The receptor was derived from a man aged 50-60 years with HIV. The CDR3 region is CASSSSWFANTGELFF.